The 12 T cell receptor beta chains in this list originate from one sample, sequenced in a study of blood T cell repertoires in COVID-19. TCRdb keeps only in-frame clones here, not all; method: immunoSEQ multiplex PCR. The repertoire has 180,000 or so clones, roughly 80% of them found once; the top ten carry around 8%. Sequencing was done on a sample of peripheral blood. The receptors come from a woman in her 70s with acute or convalescent COVID-19.

The chain recombines TRBV28 with TRBJ1-4; the D gene is possibly TRBD1 (6 bases). The length of the CDR3 is 15 residues. The germline CDR1 and CDR2 sequences are MDHEN and SYDVKM. Trimming stripped 2 bases from V and 8 bases from J, with 15 bases between. CDR3 amino acids: CASSLMGAIKEKLFF. The CDR3, as DNA: TGTGCCAGCAGTTTAATGGGGGCTATAAAGGAAAAACTGTTTTTT.

This sequence joins TRBV28 and TRBJ2-5; 7 positions match TRBD2. The CDR3 is made up of 15 amino acids. CDR1 is MDHEN and CDR2 is SYDVKM in the germline V gene. V gave up 3 bases and J gave up 1 base; unmatched junction bases: 5. This CDR3 reads CASSFAGVSQETQYF. DNA for the CDR3: TGTGCCAGCAGTTTCGCGGGAGTGAGCCAAGAGACCCAGTACTTC.

This clone was recorded only once. The chain recombines TRBV2 with TRBJ1-6; the match to TRBD1 covers 8 bases. Per germline, CDR1 SNHLY and CDR2 FYNNEI. The CDR3 runs to 13 residues. V shed 5 bases and J 8 bases; nucleotides not matched to a gene: 2. The chain's CDR3 is CASSTGGDSPLHF. The CDR3 nucleotides read TGTGCCAGCAGTACAGGGGGGGATTCACCCCTCCACTTT.

The chain combines TRBV7-2 with TRBJ2-7; D is undetermined. The CDR3 has 12 residues. Germline loops: CDR1 SGHTA, CDR2 FQGNSA. V was shortened by 3 bases and J by 6 bases, with 9 bases between the two germline ends. The CDR3 sequence is CASSFEEGEQYF. The CDR3 bases are TGTGCCAGCAGCTTCGAGGAAGGCGAGCAGTACTTC.

This chain uses TRBV7-8 with TRBJ1-1; D perhaps matches TRBD1 (6 bases). The CDR3 has 14 amino acids. V lost 5 bases and J 1 base, leaving 11 bases between the germline ends. Germline values: CDR1 SGHVS, CDR2 FQNEAQ. CDR3 coding DNA: TGTGCCAGCAGCCAGATACAGGGGAACACTGAAGCTTTCTTT. It yields the protein CASSQIQGNTEAFF.

The rearrangement joins TRBV10-3 to TRBJ1-2; the match to TRBD1 covers 9 bases. Germline lookup yields CDR1 ENHRY and CDR2 SYGVKD. V lost 10 bases to trimming and J lost 4 bases; unmatched junction nucleotides: 13. CDR3 size: 15 residues. The CDR3 nucleotides are TGTGCCAGCAGGCCAGGGACAGGGTCGGGCTATGGCTACACCTTC. Residues: CASRPGTGSGYGYTF.

The J gene is TRBJ2-2, the V gene TRBV9, with 8 bases that match TRBD2. CDR3 length: 18 residues. From germline, CDR1 is SGDLS and CDR2 YYNGEE. V gave up 0 bases and J gave up 1 base; unmatched junction bases: 8. CDR3 nucleotide sequence: TGTGCCAGCAGCGTAGAGGCTAGCGGGCGCCTGAACACCGGGGAGCTGTTTTTT. Encoded protein: CASSVEASGRLNTGELFF. Drawing the rest from reference TRBV9 and TRBJ2-2, the complete variable domain is DSGVTQTPKHLITATGQRVTLRCSPRSGDLSVYWYQQSLDQGLQFLIQYYNGEERAKGNILERFSAQQFPDLHSELNLSSLELGDSALYFCASSVEASGRLNTGELFFGEGSRLTVL.

The rearrangement joins TRBV27 to TRBJ1-6; maybe TRBD1 (6 bases). The germline V and J ends were trimmed by 6 bases and 7 bases, with 13 bases remaining between them. CDR1 is MNHEY and CDR2 is SMNVEV in the germline V gene (reference sequence). This CDR3 is built from 14 residues. CDR3 DNA sequence: TGTGCCAGCAGGCCGGCAGGGGAGAATTCACCCCTCCACTTT. This sequence encodes CASRPAGENSPLHF.

V and J are TRBV6-2 or TRBV6-3 and TRBJ1-5, with D possibly matching TRBD1 (5 bases). Germline CDR1 is MNHEY and CDR2 is SVGEGT. The CDR3 totals 15 residues. V lost 4 bases and J 4 bases, leaving 14 bases between the germline ends. The CDR3 loop reads CASSFVGLPNQPQHF. CDR3 coding DNA: TGTGCCAGCAGTTTCGTGGGGCTTCCGAATCAGCCCCAGCATTTT.

The chain employs TRBV2 and TRBJ1-3; perhaps TRBD1 as D (5 bases). CDR3 size: 15 residues. V was cut by 7 bases and J by 4 bases, with 17 bases left in between. Germline CDR1 is SNHLY and CDR2 is FYNNEI. The DNA of the CDR3 is TGTGCCAGCAAATCCTCCCCAGGGCGAGGAAACACCATATATTTT. Translation: CASKSSPGRGNTIYF.

This sequence joins TRBV30 and TRBJ2-2; D may be TRBD1 (6 bases). This CDR3 contains 14 residues. Germline-derived CDR1 and CDR2 are GTSNPN and SVGIG (reference sequence). Trimming shortened V by 1 base and J by 5 bases, and 11 bases separated the two germline ends. CDR3 residues: CAWSAYRATGELFF. The CDR3 nucleotides are TGTGCCTGGAGTGCCTACAGGGCTACCGGGGAGCTGTTTTTT.

J is TRBJ2-5 and V is TRBV28; 7 bases match TRBD1. The CDR3 contains 15 residues. V lost 4 bases and J lost 4; bases outside the gene matches: 9. The germline CDR1 and CDR2 sequences are MDHEN and SYDVKM. The CDR3 nucleotides are TGTGCCAGCAGTTATTCAGGGGGACACGCAGAGACCCAGTACTTC. Its translation is CASSYSGGHAETQYF.